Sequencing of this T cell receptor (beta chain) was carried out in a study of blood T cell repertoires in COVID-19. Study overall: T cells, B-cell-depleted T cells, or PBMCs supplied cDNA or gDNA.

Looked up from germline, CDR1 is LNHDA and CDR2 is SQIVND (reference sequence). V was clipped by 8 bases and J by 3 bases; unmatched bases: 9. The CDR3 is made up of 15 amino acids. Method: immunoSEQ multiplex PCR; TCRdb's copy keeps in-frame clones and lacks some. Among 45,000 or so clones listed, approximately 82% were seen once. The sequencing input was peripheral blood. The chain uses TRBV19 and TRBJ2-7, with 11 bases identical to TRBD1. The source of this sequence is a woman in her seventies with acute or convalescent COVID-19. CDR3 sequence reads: CASSNTGTGGYEQYF. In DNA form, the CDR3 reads TGTGCCAGTTCCAATACCGGGACAGGGGGCTACGAGCAGTACTTC.